These T cell receptor beta chains were read from a single sample in a study of blood T cell repertoires in COVID-19. Method: immunoSEQ multiplex PCR; TCRdb's copy keeps in-frame clones and lacks some. The sample yields 390,000 or so clones, roughly 90% seen once. The specimen was peripheral blood. These receptors were obtained from a woman in her twenties or thirties with active or convalescent COVID-19. CDR3s include the opening cysteine and the closing phenylalanine or tryptophan. Fields, in order: CDR3 protein, CDR3 DNA, D gene, clone size, V gene, J gene. A D gene is named only where the DNA matches it firmly. Where a row states a size, it is once, few, many or the class of an expanded clone; other rows omit it.

cdr3_aa: CASSLQYEQYF; cdr3_nt: TGTGCCAGCAGCTTACAGTACGAGCAGTACTTC; d_call: -; clone_size: -; v_call: TRBV5-6; j_call: TRBJ2-7
cdr3_aa: CAGGRDRNTEAFF; cdr3_nt: TGTGCAGGAGGACGGGACAGGAACACTGAAGCTTTCTTT; d_call: TRBD1; clone_size: -; v_call: TRBV30; j_call: TRBJ1-1
cdr3_aa: CASRKAGATYEQYF; cdr3_nt: TGTGCCAGCAGAAAAGCGGGGGCCACCTACGAGCAGTACTTC; d_call: TRBD2; clone_size: -; v_call: TRBV5-6; j_call: TRBJ2-7
cdr3_aa: CASSVSGRDNEQFF; cdr3_nt: TGTGCCAGTAGTGTGAGCGGGAGGGACAATGAGCAGTTCTTC; d_call: TRBD2; clone_size: -; v_call: TRBV19; j_call: TRBJ2-1
cdr3_aa: CASRVTGDFGYTF; cdr3_nt: TGTGCCAGCAGGGTGACAGGGGACTTTGGCTACACCTTC; d_call: TRBD1; clone_size: -; v_call: TRBV6-5; j_call: TRBJ1-2
cdr3_aa: CASSTGQGSSPLHF; cdr3_nt: TGTGCCAGTAGTACCGGACAGGGGAGTTCACCCCTCCACTTT; d_call: TRBD1; clone_size: few; v_call: TRBV19; j_call: TRBJ1-6
cdr3_aa: CASSVGLAVTYNEQFF; cdr3_nt: TGTGCCAGCAGCGTGGGACTAGCTGTTACCTACAATGAGCAGTTCTTC; d_call: TRBD2; clone_size: once; v_call: TRBV9; j_call: TRBJ2-1
cdr3_aa: CATSREGSGYEQYF; cdr3_nt: TGTGCCACCAGCAGAGAAGGGAGTGGCTACGAGCAGTACTTC; d_call: -; clone_size: -; v_call: TRBV15; j_call: TRBJ2-7
cdr3_aa: CASSSPSGGRHEQYF; cdr3_nt: TGTGCCAGCAGTTCCCCGAGCGGGGGTCGGCACGAGCAGTACTTC; d_call: TRBD2; clone_size: -; v_call: TRBV27; j_call: TRBJ2-7
cdr3_aa: CASSSPGTTPYNEQFF; cdr3_nt: TGTGCCAGCAGCTCTCCCGGGACTACCCCTTACAATGAGCAGTTCTTC; d_call: TRBD2; clone_size: -; v_call: TRBV27; j_call: TRBJ2-1
cdr3_aa: CASSLGQSRYEQYF; cdr3_nt: TGCGCCAGCAGCTTGGGACAGAGCCGCTACGAGCAGTACTTC; d_call: -; clone_size: -; v_call: TRBV5-1; j_call: TRBJ2-7
cdr3_aa: CASSRTGTGSYEQYF; cdr3_nt: TGTGCCAGCAGCCGAACAGGGACAGGCTCCTACGAGCAGTACTTC; d_call: TRBD1; clone_size: -; v_call: TRBV27; j_call: TRBJ2-7
cdr3_aa: CASSLGAGGYNEQFF; cdr3_nt: TGTGCCAGCAGCTTAGGAGCGGGGGGCTACAATGAGCAGTTCTTC; d_call: TRBD2; clone_size: few; v_call: TRBV11-3; j_call: TRBJ2-1
cdr3_aa: CASSVNNEQFF; cdr3_nt: TGTGCCAGCAGTGTTAACAATGAGCAGTTCTTC; d_call: -; clone_size: -; v_call: TRBV2; j_call: TRBJ2-1
cdr3_aa: CASSLGTTGNTIYF; cdr3_nt: TGTGCCAGCAGCTTGGGGACAACTGGAAACACCATATATTTT; d_call: -; clone_size: -; v_call: TRBV13; j_call: TRBJ1-3
cdr3_aa: CASSLGAGGREQYF; cdr3_nt: TGTGCCAGCAGCTTAGGGGCAGGGGGCAGGGAGCAGTACTTC; d_call: TRBD1; clone_size: -; v_call: TRBV7-2; j_call: TRBJ2-7
cdr3_aa: CASSHGGYGYTF; cdr3_nt: TGCGCCAGCAGTCATGGGGGGTATGGCTACACCTTC; d_call: -; clone_size: -; v_call: TRBV23-1; j_call: TRBJ1-2
cdr3_aa: CASSQGDRANRYF; cdr3_nt: TGCGCCAGCAGCCAAGGGGACAGGGCAAATCGGTACTTC; d_call: TRBD1; clone_size: -; v_call: TRBV4-1; j_call: TRBJ2-7
cdr3_aa: CASSHKGLQGPSNYGYTF; cdr3_nt: TGTGCCAGCAGTCATAAAGGACTTCAGGGGCCTTCTAACTATGGCTACACCTTC; d_call: -; clone_size: -; v_call: TRBV5-4; j_call: TRBJ1-2
cdr3_aa: CASSLGDYTDTQYF; cdr3_nt: TGCGCCAGCAGCCTAGGGGACTACACAGATACGCAGTATTTT; d_call: TRBD2; clone_size: -; v_call: TRBV5-1; j_call: TRBJ2-3
cdr3_aa: CASSVGSAEAFF; cdr3_nt: TGTGCCAGTTCAGTGGGGAGCGCTGAAGCTTTCTTT; d_call: -; clone_size: -; v_call: TRBV19; j_call: TRBJ1-1
cdr3_aa: CASSKFPQRAQYF; cdr3_nt: TGTGCCAGCAGCAAATTTCCCCAGAGGGCCCAGTACTTC; d_call: -; clone_size: -; v_call: TRBV21-1; j_call: TRBJ2-5
cdr3_aa: CASRTGVNTEAFF; cdr3_nt: TGTGCCAGCAGGACAGGAGTGAACACTGAAGCTTTCTTT; d_call: TRBD1; clone_size: -; v_call: TRBV10-3; j_call: TRBJ1-1
cdr3_aa: CASSQDGQGNTEAFF; cdr3_nt: TGTGCCAGCAGCCAAGATGGACAGGGAAATACTGAAGCTTTCTTT; d_call: TRBD1; clone_size: -; v_call: TRBV3-1/TRBV3-2; j_call: TRBJ1-1
cdr3_aa: CASSLGGVRNTEAFF; cdr3_nt: TGCGCCAGCAGCTTAGGGGGCGTGAGGAACACTGAAGCTTTCTTT; d_call: TRBD1; clone_size: -; v_call: TRBV5-1; j_call: TRBJ1-1
cdr3_aa: CASSLPAGGTGELFF; cdr3_nt: TGTGCCAGCAGCTTACCAGCGGGGGGAACCGGGGAGCTGTTTTTT; d_call: TRBD2; clone_size: -; v_call: TRBV7-6; j_call: TRBJ2-2
cdr3_aa: CASSPSLAEVSYEQYF; cdr3_nt: TGTGCCAGCAGTCCCTCACTAGCCGAAGTGTCCTACGAGCAGTACTTC; d_call: -; clone_size: once; v_call: TRBV27; j_call: TRBJ2-7
cdr3_aa: CATSTGTGNTDTQYF; cdr3_nt: TGTGCCACCTCGACCGGGACAGGGAACACAGATACGCAGTATTTT; d_call: TRBD1; clone_size: -; v_call: TRBV24-1; j_call: TRBJ2-3